These T cell receptor beta chains were read from a single sample in a study of blood T cell repertoires in COVID-19. Clones were sequenced by immunoSEQ multiplex PCR, and TCRdb holds only the in-frame ones, with some missing. The table shows 150,000 or so clones, with over 60% occurring only once. Specimen: PBMCs or T cells enriched from blood (not recorded which). The receptors originated from a woman in her fifties or sixties who had recovered from COVID-19. CDR3s include the opening cysteine and the closing phenylalanine or tryptophan. Fields, in order: V gene, clone size, J gene, CDR3 protein. Some rows mark clone size as missing; the rest say once, few, many or name a class of expanded clone.

v_call: TRBV10-1
clone_size: NA
j_call: TRBJ2-3
cdr3_aa: CASSEWLAGGTDTQYF

v_call: TRBV18
clone_size: NA
j_call: TRBJ2-6
cdr3_aa: CASSPYLPSGANVLTF

v_call: TRBV9
clone_size: NA
j_call: TRBJ1-1
cdr3_aa: CASSTGQSEAFF

v_call: TRBV6-2/TRBV6-3
clone_size: few
j_call: TRBJ2-1
cdr3_aa: CASSYSRTSGSGGNEQFF

v_call: TRBV28
clone_size: NA
j_call: TRBJ1-5
cdr3_aa: CASINRQGNQPQHF

v_call: TRBV19
clone_size: NA
j_call: TRBJ2-3
cdr3_aa: CASSPTGRTDTQYF

v_call: TRBV28
clone_size: many
j_call: TRBJ1-5
cdr3_aa: CASSYPGTGQQPQHF

v_call: TRBV9
clone_size: once
j_call: TRBJ1-6
cdr3_aa: CASSPSSKPTWVVTGPNSPLHF

v_call: TRBV6-5
clone_size: NA
j_call: TRBJ2-5
cdr3_aa: CASSYSMPGETQYF

v_call: TRBV5-1
clone_size: NA
j_call: TRBJ1-3
cdr3_aa: CASSTLTGAGNTIYF

v_call: TRBV18
clone_size: few
j_call: TRBJ1-2
cdr3_aa: CASSPWGQALVSYGYTF

v_call: TRBV28
clone_size: NA
j_call: TRBJ2-7
cdr3_aa: CASSLSRGTGVGEQYF

v_call: TRBV5-1
clone_size: NA
j_call: TRBJ2-3
cdr3_aa: CASTGTSRTDTQYF

v_call: TRBV5-1
clone_size: NA
j_call: TRBJ1-1
cdr3_aa: CASSFGRETEAFF

v_call: TRBV3-1/TRBV3-2
clone_size: NA
j_call: TRBJ2-1
cdr3_aa: CASSQSREFGEQFF

v_call: TRBV4-1
clone_size: once
j_call: TRBJ1-1
cdr3_aa: CASSHLRTDNTEAFF

v_call: TRBV19
clone_size: few
j_call: TRBJ1-2
cdr3_aa: CASSSRDRGKERYFGYTF

v_call: TRBV6-4
clone_size: NA
j_call: TRBJ1-4
cdr3_aa: CASSATGVGKLFF

v_call: TRBV5-1
clone_size: NA
j_call: TRBJ2-1
cdr3_aa: CASSFLDAQRGLQFF

v_call: TRBV3-1/TRBV3-2
clone_size: NA
j_call: TRBJ2-3
cdr3_aa: CASSQPPGDTQYF

v_call: TRBV3-1/TRBV3-2
clone_size: once
j_call: TRBJ1-3
cdr3_aa: CASSQDQGTGNTIYF

v_call: TRBV3-1/TRBV3-2
clone_size: NA
j_call: TRBJ2-7
cdr3_aa: CASKGPGEQYF

v_call: TRBV3-1/TRBV3-2
clone_size: NA
j_call: TRBJ2-5
cdr3_aa: CASRLGTGGQETQYF

v_call: TRBV7-9
clone_size: NA
j_call: TRBJ1-5
cdr3_aa: CASSSGDYQPQHF

v_call: TRBV9
clone_size: NA
j_call: TRBJ2-7
cdr3_aa: CASSVEGTGLGEQYF

v_call: TRBV6-5
clone_size: NA
j_call: TRBJ1-3
cdr3_aa: CATRVRPGNTIYF

v_call: TRBV20-1
clone_size: NA
j_call: TRBJ1-2
cdr3_aa: CSARDQYGYTF

v_call: TRBV9
clone_size: NA
j_call: TRBJ2-5
cdr3_aa: CASSVGSEETQYF

v_call: TRBV5-1
clone_size: many
j_call: TRBJ2-1
cdr3_aa: CASSLVVGGPLNEQFF

v_call: TRBV5-1
clone_size: NA
j_call: TRBJ1-5
cdr3_aa: CASSLSSGGNQPQHF

v_call: TRBV2
clone_size: NA
j_call: TRBJ1-5
cdr3_aa: CASSELVYQPQHF

v_call: TRBV5-1
clone_size: NA
j_call: TRBJ2-1
cdr3_aa: CASSLAGLTLEQFF

v_call: TRBV9
clone_size: NA
j_call: TRBJ1-4
cdr3_aa: CASSTAVAGGKLFF

v_call: TRBV4-1
clone_size: NA
j_call: TRBJ1-5
cdr3_aa: CASSQVEWTAGNQPQHF

v_call: TRBV19
clone_size: NA
j_call: TRBJ2-7
cdr3_aa: CASSLEAERGDYEQYF

v_call: TRBV7-9
clone_size: NA
j_call: TRBJ2-3
cdr3_aa: CASSPEVDTQYF

v_call: TRBV27
clone_size: NA
j_call: TRBJ1-1
cdr3_aa: CASSFPPGPRGTEAFF

v_call: TRBV3-1/TRBV3-2
clone_size: NA
j_call: TRBJ1-6
cdr3_aa: CASNGGTNQGDSPLHF

v_call: TRBV3-1/TRBV3-2
clone_size: NA
j_call: TRBJ1-3
cdr3_aa: CASSQVIRRSGNTIYF

v_call: TRBV13
clone_size: NA
j_call: TRBJ1-1
cdr3_aa: CASSPGQGGVAFF

v_call: TRBV7-3
clone_size: few
j_call: TRBJ2-1
cdr3_aa: CASSLEGGYSSYNEQFF

v_call: TRBV5-1
clone_size: once
j_call: TRBJ2-1
cdr3_aa: CASSFLAENHNEQFF

v_call: TRBV7-8
clone_size: NA
j_call: TRBJ1-5
cdr3_aa: CASSFESQPQHF

v_call: TRBV7-9
clone_size: NA
j_call: TRBJ1-2
cdr3_aa: CASSLEQGTWYGYTF

v_call: TRBV19
clone_size: NA
j_call: TRBJ1-1
cdr3_aa: CASSSTGVGEAFF

v_call: TRBV2
clone_size: NA
j_call: TRBJ2-1
cdr3_aa: CASRRGSTYNEQFF

v_call: TRBV3-1/TRBV3-2
clone_size: NA
j_call: TRBJ1-2
cdr3_aa: CASSQVTGNYGYTF